The 25 T cell receptor beta chains in this list originate from one sample, sequenced in a study of blood T cells in healthy people across ages. The authors ran a second PCR of about 7 to 11 cycles using a sample-barcoded 5' primer and a J-beta primer mix. One entry per CDR3 protein, called by TCRdb with MiXCR from the 5' RACE reads. The table records about 780,000 distinct CDR3 sequences, roughly 46% of them present only once. The specimen was blood. The receptors originated from a man aged 80 or over in good health.

The sample holds one count of this clonotype. The rearrangement joins TRBV5-5 to TRBJ1-5, with a tentative D call TRBD1 (5 bases). Germline CDR1 is SGHKS and CDR2 is YYEKEE (reference sequence). The CDR3 sequence is 13 residues long. V was shortened by 3 bases and J by 7 bases, with 11 bases between the two germline ends. The CDR3 here is CASSWDGGQPQHF. DNA for the CDR3: TGTGCCAGCAGCTGGGACGGGGGACAGCCCCAGCATTTT. The full variable domain, completed using reference TRBV5-5 and TRBJ1-5, is DAGVTQSPTHLIKTRGQQVTLRCSPISGHKSVSWYQQVLGQGPQFIFQYYEKEERGRGNFPDRFSARQFPNYSSELNVNALLLGDSALYLCASSWDGGQPQHFGDGTRLSIL.

This chain links TRBV7-2 with TRBJ2-5; D uncertain. The CDR3 is 14 residues long. The germline V gene encodes CDR1 SGHTA and CDR2 FQGNSA. V gave up 2 bases and J gave up 1 base, with 8 bases separating them. This CDR3 is CASSLFVGQETQYF. The CDR3 DNA reads as TGTGCCAGCAGCTTATTTGTGGGCCAAGAGACCCAGTACTTC. The full variable domain, completed using reference TRBV7-2 and TRBJ2-5, is GAGVSQSPSNKVTEKGKDVELRCDPISGHTALYWYRQSLGQGLEFLIYFQGNSAPDKSGLPSDRFSAERTGGSVSTLTIQRTQQEDSAVYLCASSLFVGQETQYFGPGTRLLVL.

The chain uses TRBV7-9 and TRBJ2-5; 9 positions agree with TRBD1. The DNA end is more similar to TRBJ2-7, so the J call may be wrong. The CDR3 has 15 amino acids. The germline V gene encodes CDR1 SEHNR and CDR2 FQNEAQ (reference sequence). CDR3 loop: CASSRTGDGRFEQYF. In DNA form, the CDR3 reads TGTGCCAGCAGCCGGACAGGGGACGGGAGGTTCGAGCAGTACTTC.

This clonotype was detected only a few times. CDR3 in amino acids: CSARGEDRSHEQYF. DNA for the CDR3: TGCAGTGCTAGAGGGGAGGACAGGTCCCACGAGCAGTACTTC. The rearrangement joins TRBV20-1 to TRBJ2-7; possibly TRBD1 for D (7 bases). CDR1 is DFQATT, CDR2 SNEGSKA, per germline (reference sequence). The V gene lost 1 base and the J gene lost 5 bases, with 15 bases spanning the gap. CDR3 size: 14 residues.

This rearrangement joins TRBV4-3 to TRBJ2-4; TRBD2 aligns across 10 bases. Germline V gene lookup returns CDR1 LGHNA and CDR2 YSLEER. This CDR3 spans 14 amino acids. Losses at the gene ends were 0 bases for V and 16 bases for J; bases not matched to a gene: 9. Here the CDR3 DNA reads TGCGCCAGCAGCCAAGATCGCGGTAGCGGGGGGTTTTACTTC. Its translation: CASSQDRGSGGFYF.

The chain joins TRBV7-2 to TRBJ2-7, with 8 bases identical to TRBD2. The CDR3 spans 15 residues. Germline CDR1 SGHTA, CDR2 FQGNSA. Trimming at V came to 5 bases and at J to 0 bases, leaving 6 bases not matched to a gene. DNA of the CDR3: TGTGCCAGCAGCCTGGGCGGGGGGATCTCCTACGAGCAGTACTTC. It codes for CASSLGGGISYEQYF.

In this sample, this clonotype turned up a few times. V gene TRBV5-1 combines with J gene TRBJ2-5; 10 bases match TRBD2. Germline V gene lookup returns CDR1 SGHRS and CDR2 YFSETQ. With 7 bases clipped from V and 5 bases from J, the junction kept 11 bases outside the gene matches. The CDR3 is 15 amino acids. CDR3 in amino acids: CASGSGTSVVETQYF. The CDR3 region has the DNA TGCGCCAGCGGATCCGGGACTAGCGTTGTTGAGACCCAGTACTTC.

This clonotype has just a few counts. V and J are TRBV7-2 and TRBJ1-2, with D uncertain. V was trimmed by 2 bases and J by 4 bases, leaving 11 bases between them. The germline V gene encodes CDR1 SGHTA and CDR2 FQGNSA. This CDR3 is 14 amino acids long. DNA for the CDR3: TGTGCCAGCAGCTTACAGGACGGCCGCTATGGCTACACCTTC. Translation: CASSLQDGRYGYTF.

The chain employs TRBV4-2 and TRBJ2-1; TRBD2 agrees at 10 bases. Losses at the gene ends were 0 bases for V and 4 bases for J; bases not matched to a gene: 12. This CDR3 contains 19 residues. In germline, CDR1 is LGHNA, CDR2 YNFKEQ. CDR3 sequence reads: CASSQDDPGTSVWYNEQFF. CDR3 DNA sequence: TGTGCCAGCAGCCAAGATGACCCCGGGACTAGCGTCTGGTACAATGAGCAGTTCTTC.

This clonotype came up a few times. The V gene is TRBV29-1, the J gene TRBJ2-2; D gene unclear. This CDR3 has 14 residues. In germline, CDR1 is SQVTM, CDR2 ANQGSEA. Trimming left V 6 bases short and J 0 bases short, with 11 bases between. CDR3 DNA: TGCAGCGTCCCCGGACGATCGAACACCGGGGAGCTGTTTTTT. It is translated as CSVPGRSNTGELFF.

The rearrangement joins TRBV20-1 to TRBJ2-7, with D possibly being TRBD2 (6 bases). Trimming shortened V by 1 base and J by 2 bases, and 15 bases separated the two germline ends. CDR1 and CDR2 (germline): DFQATT, SNEGSKA (reference sequence). The CDR3 is 15 residues long. The CDR3 DNA follows: TGCAGTGCTAGAGTCGCCGGGACTGGTACCTACGAGCAGTACTTC. Translating gives CSARVAGTGTYEQYF.

This clonotype came up a few times. The V call is TRBV18, the J call TRBJ1-2; D unclear. V lost 3 bases and J lost 4, with 12 bases in between. The CDR3 extends over 14 amino acids. Germline V gene lookup returns CDR1 KGHSH and CDR2 LQKENI. The DNA for the CDR3 is TGTGCCAGCTCACCGCCGAGGACGGTCTATGGCTACACCTTC. Protein sequence: CASSPPRTVYGYTF. Full variable domain (remainder filled in from reference TRBV18 and TRBJ1-2): NAGVMQNPRHLVRRRGQEARLRCSPMKGHSHVYWYRQLPEEGLKFMVYLQKENIIDESGMPKERFSAEFPKEGPSILRIQQVVRGDSAAYFCASSPPRTVYGYTFGSGTRLTVV.

The V call is TRBV20-1, the J call TRBJ2-7; unclear D gene. Germline V lookup: CDR1 DFQATT, CDR2 SNEGSKA (reference sequence). V dropped 4 bases and J dropped 6 bases, with 10 bases sitting between them. This CDR3 is built from 11 residues. The CDR3 spells CSATGPSEQYF. CDR3 in DNA: TGCAGTGCTACCGGGCCCTCCGAGCAGTACTTC.

On this clonotype itself: A much larger clone lies a single base off, so this may be a read error. This chain links TRBV4-3 with TRBJ2-1, with D possibly being TRBD1 or TRBD2 (5 bases each). The CDR3 sequence is 12 residues long. V was clipped by 6 bases and J by 13 bases, with 16 bases between them. Germline CDR1 reads LGHNA; CDR2 reads YSLEER. Here the CDR3 DNA reads TGCGCCAGCAGGGAAGTAGAGGGGAAACAGTTCTTC. This codes for CASREVEGKQFF.

There are many counts of this clonotype. V is TRBV11-3 and J is TRBJ2-1; 8 bases are a match to TRBD2. The CDR3 length is 15 residues. V lost 0 bases to trimming and J lost 7 bases; unmatched junction nucleotides: 5. Germline CDR1 is SGHNT and CDR2 is YENEEA. The CDR3 DNA reads as TGTGCCAGCAGCTTAGAAGCGGGAGAACGAAATGAGCAGTTCTTC. Translated: CASSLEAGERNEQFF. The entire variable domain, with the rest obtained from reference TRBV11-3 and TRBJ2-1, is as follows: EAGVVQSPRYKIIEKKQPVAFWCNPISGHNTLYWYLQNLGQGPELLIRYENEEAVDDSQLPKDRFSAERLKGVDSTLKIQPAELGDSAVYLCASSLEAGERNEQFFGPGTRLTVL.

The chain has TRBV12-3 or TRBV12-4 and TRBJ1-2; the D gene is possibly TRBD1 (5 bases). Deletions cut 6 bases from V and 7 bases from J, with 18 bases between. The CDR3 length is 14 residues. Here the CDR3 reads CASRPGWGTGGYTF. Written as DNA, the CDR3 is TGTGCCAGCAGGCCCGGCTGGGGGACCGGTGGCTACACCTTC.

This clonotype appeared a few times. This rearrangement joins TRBV29-1 to TRBJ2-1; 9 bases fit TRBD1. There are 14 residues in the CDR3. V lost 4 bases to trimming and J lost 7 bases; unmatched junction nucleotides: 8. Looked up from germline, CDR1 is SQVTM and CDR2 is ANQGSEA. The CDR3 loop reads CSVGNRGLKNEQFF. CDR3 nucleotide sequence: TGCAGCGTTGGGAACAGGGGGCTCAAAAATGAGCAGTTCTTC.

This clonotype was observed a handful of times. The rearrangement uses TRBV6-5 and TRBJ1-2; no clear D. Trimming removed 0 bases at V and 6 bases at J, with 8 bases between. The germline V gene encodes CDR1 MNHEY and CDR2 SVGAGI. CDR3 length: 13 residues. The CDR3 sequence: CASSYSTSDGYTF. The DNA for the CDR3 is TGTGCCAGCAGTTACTCGACCTCCGATGGCTACACCTTC.

The chain uses TRBV5-1 and TRBJ2-5; 11 nucleotides align to TRBD2. The junction had 9 bases not matched to a gene; V was cut back by 4 bases and J by 4 bases. Germline V lookup: CDR1 SGHRS, CDR2 YFSETQ. The CDR3 extends over 16 amino acids. For the CDR3, the DNA is TGCGCCAGCAGCCCGCAACTAGCGGGAGTATCAGAGACCCAGTACTTC. Translation gives CASSPQLAGVSETQYF.

V and J are TRBV3-1 and TRBJ2-5; no clear D. V lost 6 bases, J lost 5 bases, and 16 bases lay in between. This CDR3 has 14 residues. Germline values: CDR1 LGHDT, CDR2 YNNKEL (reference sequence). CDR3 amino acids: CASSPGPVTETQYF. The CDR3 coding sequence is TGTGCCAGCAGTCCGGGCCCCGTCACCGAGACCCAGTACTTC.

The gene calls are TRBV7-2 and TRBJ1-4; 7 nucleotides agree with TRBD1. V gave up 2 bases and J gave up 8 bases; unmatched junction bases: 8. Germline loops: CDR1 SGHTA, CDR2 FQGNSA. The CDR3 consists of 15 residues. In DNA form, the CDR3 reads TGTGCCAGCAGCTTAACCCGACAGGGTCCCGAAAAACTGTTTTTT. Its protein is CASSLTRQGPEKLFF.

This clonotype was observed a single time. This may be a read error: a much more frequent sequence differs by one nucleotide. This sequence joins TRBV10-3 and TRBJ2-1, with 8 bases identical to TRBD2. Losses at the gene ends were 6 bases for V and 5 bases for J; bases not matched to a gene: 6. CDR3 length equals 14 residues. The germline V gene encodes CDR1 ENHRY and CDR2 SYGVKD. For the CDR3, the DNA is TGTGCCATCAGACCTACTAGCGGAGACAATGAGCAGTTCTTC. It encodes CAIRPTSGDNEQFF.

The CDR3 sequence is CASSAGQNQPQHF. CDR3 in DNA: TGCGCCAGCAGTGCTGGGCAAAATCAGCCCCAGCATTTT. The rearrangement joins TRBV5-1 to TRBJ1-5; no definite D call. CDR1 and CDR2 (germline): SGHRS, YFSETQ. CDR3 size: 13 residues. With 5 bases removed from V and 4 bases from J, the gap between germline ends came to 10 bases.

The V and J genes are TRBV9 and TRBJ2-3; 7 nucleotides agree with TRBD1. The J segment lost 0 bases and the V segment lost 4 bases, leaving 8 bases of the junction unmatched. There are 16 residues in the CDR3. CDR1 and CDR2 (germline): SGDLS, YYNGEE. CDR3 amino acids: CASSTRQGFSTDTQYF. CDR3 nucleotides: TGTGCCAGCAGCACGAGACAGGGCTTCAGCACAGATACGCAGTATTTT.

The chain combines TRBV25-1 with TRBJ1-2; 9 nucleotides match TRBD1. V shed 4 bases and J 4 bases; nucleotides not matched to a gene: 7. The germline V gene encodes CDR1 MGHDK and CDR2 SYGVNS. The CDR3 extends over 15 amino acids. CDR3 coding DNA: TGTGCCAGCAGTGGACCGGGACAGGGACCCTATGGCTACACCTTC. Encoded protein: CASSGPGQGPYGYTF.